A single sample gave rise to the 31 T cell receptor beta chains below, sequenced in a study of shared clonotypes between healthy human individuals. Sequenced by immunoSEQ multiplex PCR; TCRdb stores in-frame clones only, minus some. The table has approximately 2.5 million clones, over 85% seen once. The specimen was naive CD4+ T cells from PBMCs. Documented subset: CD45RA+ positively selected. The receptors stem from a man aged 18-30 years in good health. Some clones in this sample may be carry-over from other donors' samples.

The CDR3 reads CASRKNQGQWETQYF. CDR3 bases: TGTGCCAGCAGAAAAAACCAAGGACAGTGGGAGACCCAGTACTTC. V is TRBV6-6 and J is TRBJ2-5; TRBD1 might be the D (6 bases). Deletions cut 6 bases from V and 5 bases from J, with 19 bases between. The CDR3 loop spans 15 amino acids. Looked up from germline, CDR1 is MNHNY and CDR2 is SVGAGI (reference sequence).

The chain joins TRBV5-1 to TRBJ2-2; the D call may be TRBD1 or TRBD2 (5 bases each). The V gene lost 4 bases and the J gene lost 4 bases, with 14 bases spanning the gap. The CDR3 covers 15 residues. Germline V gene data show CDR1 as SGHRS and CDR2 as YFSETQ. The chain's CDR3 is CASSTGTTFTGELFF. In nucleotides, the CDR3 is TGCGCCAGCAGCACCGGGACGACATTCACCGGGGAGCTGTTTTTT.

The chain uses TRBV4-2 and TRBJ1-2; D unclear. Trimming took off 5 bases at V and 6 bases at J, with 13 bases between the two ends. The CDR3 extends over 13 amino acids. Germline loops: CDR1 LGHNA, CDR2 YNFKEQ. This CDR3 is CASSWEGVDGYTF. CDR3 in DNA: TGTGCCAGCAGCTGGGAGGGAGTGGATGGCTACACCTTC.

The chain uses TRBV27 and TRBJ1-5; 7 bases map to TRBD1. V lost 10 bases and J lost 4; bases outside the gene matches: 10. The CDR3 contains 14 residues. Germline CDR1 reads MNHEY; CDR2 reads SMNVEV (reference sequence). CDR3 region: CATRRGTANQPQHF. The CDR3 DNA follows: TGTGCCACCAGACGAGGGACAGCGAATCAGCCCCAGCATTTT.

The chain employs TRBV6-5 and TRBJ2-1; 13 nucleotides align to TRBD2. Trimming at V came to 4 bases and at J to 6 bases, leaving 6 bases not matched to a gene. Per the germline V gene, CDR1 is MNHEY and CDR2 is SVGAGI. The CDR3 runs to 16 residues. The CDR3 DNA reads as TGTGCCAGCAGTTTCACTAGCGGGAGGGCCCCCAATGAGCAGTTCTTC. Amino acid sequence: CASSFTSGRAPNEQFF.

This CDR3 reads CASREKPNSNQPQHF. DNA for the CDR3: TGTGCCAGTAGGGAGAAACCCAATAGCAATCAGCCCCAGCATTTT. The V call is TRBV19, the J call TRBJ1-5; no firm D call. The CDR3 is 15 amino acids. Germline V gives CDR1 LNHDA, CDR2 SQIVND (reference sequence). Deletions cut 6 bases from V and 0 bases from J, with 12 bases between.

The chain combines TRBV28 with TRBJ2-7; unclear D gene. Trimming removed 8 bases from V and 7 bases from J, with 18 bases in between. This CDR3 is 13 amino acids long. The V gene's germline CDR1 is MDHEN and CDR2 SYDVKM. This CDR3 reads CASRKAPWGEQYF. DNA of the CDR3: TGTGCCAGCCGCAAGGCCCCTTGGGGTGAGCAGTACTTC.

The chain employs TRBV5-4 and TRBJ2-4, with 9 bases fitting TRBD2. V trimming: 0 bases; J trimming: 4 bases; junction bases outside the gene matches: 2. The CDR3 runs to 15 residues. Germline-derived CDR1 and CDR2 are SGHNT and YYREEE (reference sequence). CDR3 in amino acids: CASSLGLAGKNIQYF. DNA for the CDR3: TGTGCCAGCAGCTTGGGGCTAGCGGGAAAAAACATTCAGTACTTC.

The V call is TRBV5-1, the J call TRBJ2-3; 8 bases align to TRBD2. The germline V gene encodes CDR1 SGHRS and CDR2 YFSETQ. J lost 6 bases, V lost 3 bases, and 6 bases had no gene match. This CDR3 contains 14 residues. CDR3 bases: TGCGCCAGCAGCTCCCAGACTAGCGCGGATACGCAGTATTTT. Translation gives CASSSQTSADTQYF.

The CDR3 loop reads CASSLTREPYNEQFF. In nucleotides, the CDR3 is TGTGCCAGCAGCTTAACGAGGGAGCCCTACAATGAGCAGTTCTTC. This chain uses TRBV7-2 with TRBJ2-1, with D maybe TRBD2 (5 bases). This CDR3 is 15 amino acids long. Deletions cut 2 bases from V and 2 bases from J, with 10 bases between. The germline CDR1 and CDR2 sequences are SGHTA and FQGNSA.

This rearrangement joins TRBV6-5 to TRBJ1-6; TRBD1 is a possible D gene (5 bases). The CDR3 sequence is 14 residues long. V lost 2 bases to trimming and J lost 10 bases, with 12 bases between them. In germline, CDR1 is MNHEY, CDR2 SVGAGI. The CDR3 spells CASSYTGRGSPLHF. The CDR3 bases are TGTGCCAGCAGTTACACCGGTCGGGGGTCACCCCTCCACTTT.

The chain couples TRBV28 to TRBJ2-2; 10 positions agree with TRBD2. V was pared by 0 bases and J by 5 bases, with 9 bases of the junction left unmatched. The CDR3 consists of 18 residues. Per the germline V gene, CDR1 is MDHEN and CDR2 is SYDVKM. CDR3 coding DNA: TGTGCCAGCAGTTTATGGTGGGCTAGCGGGAGTGGGACCGGGGAGCTGTTTTTT. Translating it yields CASSLWWASGSGTGELFF.

The chain joins TRBV4-1 to TRBJ1-2, with D unclear. The CDR3 totals 12 residues. Germline CDR1 and CDR2: MGHRA and YSYEKL. V lost 3 bases to trimming and J lost 4 bases, with 6 bases between them. CDR3 nucleotide sequence: TGCGCCAGCAGCCATGGGAGCTATGGCTACACCTTC. Its protein is CASSHGSYGYTF.

V usage is TRBV27 and J usage is TRBJ2-2; no clear D. The germline CDR1 and CDR2 sequences are MNHEY and SMNVEV (reference sequence). This CDR3 is 13 amino acids long. Between the trimmed V and J ends, which lost 6 bases and 2 bases, there was a span of 7 bases. Written as DNA, the CDR3 is TGTGCCAGCAGACTACTAAACACCGGGGAGCTGTTTTTT. Amino acids: CASRLLNTGELFF.

The chain couples TRBV5-1 to TRBJ2-1; D possibly corresponds to TRBD1 (6 bases). Looked up from germline, CDR1 is SGHRS and CDR2 is YFSETQ. The germline V and J ends were trimmed by 4 bases and 0 bases, with 14 bases remaining between them. This CDR3 comprises 16 residues. CDR3 nucleotides: TGCGCCAGCAGCGGTACAGGGCCGAGCTCCTACAATGAGCAGTTCTTC. Its translation: CASSGTGPSSYNEQFF.

Comments on this clone: The same CDR3 can be traced to other DNA sequences in this sample. The J gene is TRBJ2-2, the V gene TRBV6-1; TRBD1 matches 7 bases. Germline V gene lookup returns CDR1 MNHNS and CDR2 SASEGT. There are 14 residues in the CDR3. J was trimmed by 1 base and V by 6 bases; bases with no gene match: 2. Written as DNA, the CDR3 is TGTGCCAGCAGCCGGGACAGGAACACCGGGGAGCTGTTTTTT. Protein: CASSRDRNTGELFF.

The V gene is TRBV4-1, the J gene TRBJ1-1; D might be TRBD1 (6 bases). The CDR3 has 17 amino acids. The germline V and J ends were trimmed by 5 bases and 0 bases, with 19 bases remaining between them. Germline CDR1 MGHRA, CDR2 YSYEKL. DNA for the CDR3: TGCGCCAGCAGCGTACGGGGGGCGAGCGGCATGAACACTGAAGCTTTCTTT. It encodes CASSVRGASGMNTEAFF.

This clone was counted a single time. The chain links TRBV7-8 to TRBJ1-1; D call uncertain. CDR1 SGHVS and CDR2 FQNEAQ come from the germline V gene. Between the trimmed V and J ends, which lost 5 bases and 1 base, there was a span of 17 bases. The CDR3 length is 16 residues. The CDR3 here is CASSPKRVSPNTEAFF. The CDR3 DNA reads as TGTGCCAGCAGCCCAAAAAGGGTTAGCCCGAACACTGAAGCTTTCTTT.

The chain recombines TRBV5-4 with TRBJ1-1, with no clear D. There are 13 residues in the CDR3. Germline V gene data show CDR1 as SGHNT and CDR2 as YYREEE (reference sequence). Trimming pared 4 bases from V and 1 base from J, leaving 8 bases between. The CDR3 protein is CASSPQWNTEAFF. CDR3 in DNA: TGTGCCAGCAGCCCCCAGTGGAACACTGAAGCTTTCTTT.

V usage is TRBV6-4 and J usage is TRBJ2-2, with TRBD2 matching over 8 bases. The CDR3 spans 19 residues. Germline V gene data show CDR1 as MRHNA and CDR2 as SNTAGT. The J segment lost 2 bases and the V segment lost 6 bases, leaving 17 bases of the junction unmatched. The CDR3, as DNA: TGTGCCAGCAGCCTTCTAGGAACTAGCGGCCCCATTAACACCGGGGAGCTGTTTTTT. It encodes CASSLLGTSGPINTGELFF.

This chain joins TRBV18 and TRBJ2-5; no clear D. The CDR3 runs to 14 residues. V was trimmed by 3 bases and J by 4 bases, leaving 12 bases between them. Germline V gene data show CDR1 as KGHSH and CDR2 as LQKENI. The CDR3 nucleotides read TGTGCCAGCTCACCGCTCGCCGTTCTAGAGACCCAGTACTTC. It yields the protein CASSPLAVLETQYF.

The chain couples TRBV14 to TRBJ2-1; no firm D call. Trimming removed 0 bases at V and 15 bases at J, with 9 bases between. The length of the CDR3 is 11 residues. Germline values: CDR1 SGHDN, CDR2 FVKESK. The CDR3 bases are TGTGCCAGCAGCCAAGACGGCCTATGGTTCTTC. Protein product: CASSQDGLWFF.

J is TRBJ2-3 and V is TRBV12-5; 8 positions match TRBD2. Trimming at V came to 5 bases and at J to 4 bases, leaving 14 bases not matched to a gene. There are 17 residues in the CDR3. Germline loops: CDR1 LGHNT, CDR2 FRNRAP. The CDR3 region has the DNA TGTGCTAGTGGTCCGACCATGACTAGCGCCCGGGCAGATACGCAGTATTTT. Its protein product is CASGPTMTSARADTQYF.

This chain joins TRBV5-1 and TRBJ2-5; 9 bases fit TRBD2. Germline CDR1 and CDR2: SGHRS and YFSETQ. Trimming removed 5 bases from V and 1 base from J; junction bases left unmatched: 12. The CDR3 runs to 17 residues. The CDR3 here is CASSPLLAGGPQETQYF. CDR3 nucleotide sequence: TGCGCCAGCAGTCCATTGTTGGCGGGAGGGCCCCAAGAGACCCAGTACTTC. Full variable domain (remainder filled in from reference TRBV5-1 and TRBJ2-5): KAGVTQTPRYLIKTRGQQVTLSCSPISGHRSVSWYQQTPGQGLQFLFEYFSETQRNKGNFPGRFSGRQFSNSRSEMNVSTLELGDSALYLCASSPLLAGGPQETQYFGPGTRLLVL.

The chain employs TRBV9 and TRBJ2-1; 7 bases are shared with TRBD2. The germline V gene encodes CDR1 SGDLS and CDR2 YYNGEE. This CDR3 has 14 residues. With 7 bases clipped from V and 4 bases from J, the junction kept 8 bases outside the gene matches. The chain's CDR3 is CASGGGNTYNEQFF. The CDR3 bases are TGTGCCAGCGGGGGAGGGAACACGTACAATGAGCAGTTCTTC.

The CDR3 loop reads CASSFGGTGTEQYF. CDR3 DNA: TGCGCCAGCAGCTTCGGAGGGACAGGGACCGAGCAGTACTTC. The chain joins TRBV5-1 to TRBJ2-7, with TRBD1 matching 9 bases. Germline-derived CDR1 and CDR2 are SGHRS and YFSETQ. This CDR3 spans 14 amino acids. V was clipped by 2 bases and J by 6 bases; unmatched bases: 6.

The rearrangement uses TRBV7-6 and TRBJ1-4; D gene unclear. Trimming removed 5 bases at V and 3 bases at J, with 13 bases between. The CDR3 spans 15 residues. Germline V lookup: CDR1 SGHVS, CDR2 FNYEAQ. The CDR3 here is CASSPRANSNEKLFF. The CDR3 DNA is TGTGCCAGCAGCCCACGGGCTAATTCTAATGAAAAACTGTTTTTT.

The rearrangement uses TRBV27 and TRBJ2-6; D might be TRBD1 or TRBD2, each matching 5 bases. CDR1 MNHEY and CDR2 SMNVEV come from the germline V gene (reference sequence). This CDR3 is built from 17 residues. The germline V and J ends were trimmed by 7 bases and 0 bases, with 16 bases remaining between them. The CDR3, as DNA: TGTGCCAGCACCCCGGGACGGCGGCTCTCTGGGGCCAACGTCCTGACTTTC. Translating it yields CASTPGRRLSGANVLTF.

The rearrangement joins TRBV19 to TRBJ2-3; the match to TRBD2 covers 8 bases. CDR1 LNHDA and CDR2 SQIVND come from the germline V gene (reference sequence). The CDR3 loop spans 14 amino acids. J gave up 4 bases and V 5 bases, and 5 bases lay outside the gene matches. The CDR3 coding sequence is TGTGCCAGTAGTCCGAAGCGGGAGTCAGATACGCAGTATTTT. This encodes CASSPKRESDTQYF.

This chain uses TRBV28 with TRBJ2-3, with 8 nucleotides matching TRBD1. The germline gives CDR1 MDHEN, CDR2 SYDVKM. With 2 bases clipped from V and 3 bases from J, the junction kept 4 bases outside the gene matches. This CDR3 is 15 amino acids long. The CDR3 loop reads CASSLITGGTDTQYF. The CDR3 DNA is TGTGCCAGCAGTTTAATCACAGGGGGAACAGATACGCAGTATTTT.

The chain carries TRBV6-5 and TRBJ2-3, with 11 bases lining up with TRBD2. The length of the CDR3 is 14 residues. The V segment lost 0 bases and the J segment 10 bases; nucleotides outside the gene matches: 3. Germline V gene lookup returns CDR1 MNHEY and CDR2 SVGAGI. CDR3 region: CASSYSVGLAAQYF. The CDR3, as DNA: TGTGCCAGCAGTTACTCAGTGGGACTAGCGGCGCAGTATTTT.